What follows describes a single TCR beta chain. There are a few counts of this clonotype. Its target antigen remains unknown. No quality values exist for individual bases; no much larger clone is one base distant. The entry originates in a study of T cell repertoires in cytomegalovirus infection (dated by TCRdb to the late 2010s). As for the study more broadly: Recently identified HLA-C-restricted CMV epitopes, whose presentation resists viral immunomodulation, were targeted by peptide stimulations together with well-studied HLA-B-restricted epitopes. Donor HLA type was relevant to the analysis, because carriage of CMV infection together with the matching HLA type was indicated by public TCR beta signatures. The full study reports these points: Cumulative frequency of public TCR beta family members discriminated carriers of CMV infection plus the relevant HLA type in this cohort and an independent 352-donor cohort. The ex vivo response was dominated by HLA-C-restricted CMV-specific TCR beta clonotypes, which also provided the single most frequent clonotype in two of eight donors.

Sequencer: Illumina HiSeq 1500. TCRdb passed the public sequencing reads through fastp at Q25 and MiXCR, retaining productive beta sequences. Every CDR3 protein is listed once, alongside the most common genes and DNA of its rows. The sample profile shows hundreds of thousands of distinct CDR3 sequences; 33% of them were found once. 15% to 20% of the sample goes to the ten largest clones. The CDR3, cysteine through phenylalanine, is 16 amino acids long. Just the 48-base CDR3 DNA is kept, in frame starting at base 1. Deletion took 0 bases off V and 4 bases off J, with a span of 15 bases between the germline ends. Looking up the germline V gene (reference sequence) yields CDR1 LNHDA and CDR2 SQIVND. The meaning of the sample's treatment or condition label: in vitro stimulation with specific CMV peptide epitopes to enrich CMV-specific T cells.

The TCR was taken from a human donor in good health (CMV status not recorded). Some clones in this sample may be carry-over from other donors' samples. The chain is made from TRBV19 and TRBJ1-2, with the D segment identity uncertain. The material sequenced was cultured PBMCs, taken from culture after CMV antigen stimulation. The sequenced DNA is TGTGCCAGTAGTATAGAATCCCCACCAGGTCTCTATGGCTACACCTTC. It codes for CASSIESPPGLYGYTF.